The sequence of this T cell receptor (beta chain) was determined in a study of T cells after yellow fever vaccination. In germline, CDR1 is MDHEN, CDR2 SYDVKM. The trim removed 3 bases at V and 5 bases at J, leaving 12 bases unmatched. CDR3 size: 17 residues. TCRdb processed the 5' RACE reads anew with MiXCR; each CDR3 protein has one entry. The sample records about 170,000 distinct CDR3 sequences, 11% being singletons. This clonotype showed up many times. V usage is TRBV28 and J usage is TRBJ2-2; TRBD1 agrees at 7 bases. The TCR was taken from a young man who received the YFV17D yellow fever vaccine. The source material was CD8+ T cells sorted from PBMCs, sampled 15 days after the yellow fever booster vaccination. The DNA for the CDR3 is TGTGCCAGCAGTTTTTACCCGGGACAGCCGGAAACCGGGGAGCTGTTTTTT. Amino acids: CASSFYPGQPETGELFF. The full variable domain, its missing parts supplied by reference TRBV28 and TRBJ2-2, is DVKVTQSSRYLVKRTGEKVFLECVQDMDHENMFWYRQDPGLGLRLIYFSYDVKMKEKGDIPEGYSVSREKKERFSLILESASTNQTSMYLCASSFYPGQPETGELFFGEGSRLTVL.